These 12 T cell receptor beta chains originate from one sample sequenced in a study of human T cells and chemical hapten exposure. Each CDR3 protein gets one entry after TCRdb re-called the RACE reads with MiXCR. The profile shows about 81,000 distinct CDR3 sequences, roughly 10% of them singletons. Time point of the sample: patch test 2, 6 weeks after DPC sensitization. The treatment is: therapeutic diphenylcyclopropenone sensitization with weekly scalp DPC. The sample in question was whole blood, obtained in connection with sensitization to the hapten diphenylcyclopropenone (DPC). Receptors were obtained from a woman in her 30s with alopecia areata. Some clones in this sample may be carry-over from other donors' samples.

This clonotype was seen at least ten times. V gene TRBV6-1 combines with J gene TRBJ2-7, with 9 bases aligning to TRBD1. The CDR3 totals 15 residues. Looked up from germline, CDR1 is MNHNS and CDR2 is SASEGT. Trimming removed 5 bases from V and 1 base from J; junction bases left unmatched: 6. The CDR3 nucleotides are TGTGCCAGCAGTCCGACAGGGGGTCCATCCTACGAGCAGTACTTC. Its translation is CASSPTGGPSYEQYF.

The table lists this clonotype with many counts. The gene calls are TRBV20-1 and TRBJ2-1, with 12 bases lining up with TRBD2. Germline values: CDR1 DFQATT, CDR2 SNEGSKA (reference sequence). J was trimmed by 8 bases and V by 5 bases; bases with no gene match: 7. The CDR3 is 14 residues long. CDR3 region: CSAPTSGRSHEQFF. CDR3 coding DNA: TGCAGTGCTCCGACTAGCGGGAGAAGTCATGAGCAGTTCTTC.

The rearrangement links TRBV28 to TRBJ2-7; 10 bases map to TRBD2. The CDR3 runs to 14 residues. The V gene's germline CDR1 is MDHEN and CDR2 SYDVKM. Losses at the gene ends were 5 bases for V and 3 bases for J; bases not matched to a gene: 4. The CDR3 loop reads CASSQGLASYEQYF. CDR3 in DNA: TGTGCCAGCAGTCAGGGACTAGCGAGCTACGAGCAGTACTTC.

This clonotype was seen repeatedly, ten times or more. The chain joins TRBV7-3 to TRBJ2-3; maybe TRBD2 (5 bases). V was clipped by 1 base and J by 4 bases, with 9 bases between them. CDR1 and CDR2 (germline): SGHTA, FQGTGA. This CDR3 contains 14 residues. This CDR3 is CASSLNHGADTQYF. In nucleotides, the CDR3 is TGTGCCAGCAGCTTAAACCACGGGGCAGATACGCAGTATTTT.

As to this clonotype: A read error may be the cause here, since a much bigger clone is one base away. This chain links TRBV6-2 or TRBV6-3 with TRBJ2-5; 7 nucleotides line up with TRBD2. The CDR3 is 14 amino acids. Germline V CDR1 and CDR2: MNHEY, SVGEGT. Trimming cost V 6 bases and J 5 bases; bases outside gene matches: 9. The CDR3 loop is CASRPVVGGETQYF. The CDR3 region has the DNA TGTGCCAGCAGACCCGTTGTGGGAGGGGAGACCCAGTACTTC.

Concerning this clonotype: It is likely a read error, because the conserved phenylalanine at the end of the CDR3 is missing. The chain uses TRBV7-2 and TRBJ2-7; 9 bases are a match to TRBD1. Trimming cost V 5 bases and J 3 bases; bases outside gene matches: 5. CDR3 length: 14 residues. Germline V gene lookup returns CDR1 SGHTA and CDR2 FQGNSA. CDR3 protein: CASSLGQGNYEQYS. CDR3 DNA: TGTGCCAGCAGCCTAGGACAGGGGAACTACGAGCAGTACTCC.

This clonotype was seen many times. J is TRBJ2-1 and V is TRBV12-3 or TRBV12-4; no definite D call. V was clipped by 0 bases and J by 12 bases, with 12 bases between them. The CDR3 loop spans 13 amino acids. The CDR3 DNA sequence: TGTGCCAGCAGTTTAGCCAGACCCGAGAGGCAGTTCTTC. Its protein product is CASSLARPERQFF.

This clonotype has a handful of counts. The genes are TRBV5-5 and TRBJ1-1, with TRBD1 as a possible D gene (6 bases). The V end was cut by 4 bases, the J end by 2 bases, with 15 bases between. In germline, CDR1 is SGHKS, CDR2 YYEKEE (reference sequence). The CDR3 totals 15 residues. CDR3 region: CASSRGGQTNTEAFF. CDR3 nucleotides: TGTGCCAGCAGCAGGGGCGGACAGACAAACACTGAAGCTTTCTTT.

In its sample, this clonotype was seen many times. The genes are TRBV20-1 and TRBJ1-1; D gene unclear. Between the trimmed V and J ends, which lost 0 bases and 6 bases, there was a span of 5 bases. The CDR3 consists of 11 residues. Per germline, CDR1 DFQATT and CDR2 SNEGSKA (reference sequence). The CDR3 spells CSAREIPEAFF. The DNA for the CDR3 is TGCAGTGCTAGAGAGATCCCTGAAGCTTTCTTT.

This clonotype has at least ten counts. The V gene is TRBV7-2, the J gene TRBJ2-3, with 9 positions matching TRBD2. From germline, CDR1 is SGHTA and CDR2 FQGNSA. The junction had 4 bases not matched to a gene; V was cut back by 1 base and J by 2 bases. The CDR3 covers 16 residues. In DNA, the CDR3 is TGTGCCAGCAGCTTAGTAGCGGGGGCCTTCACAGATACGCAGTATTTT. Amino acids: CASSLVAGAFTDTQYF.

This clonotype was observed many times. The chain has TRBV29-1 and TRBJ2-3; D gene unclear. In germline, CDR1 is SQVTM, CDR2 ANQGSEA. The CDR3 spans 11 residues. Trimming stripped 0 bases from V and 4 bases from J, with 2 bases between. CDR3 DNA: TGCAGCGTTGAAGATCCAGATACGCAGTATTTT. This codes for CSVEDPDTQYF.

This clonotype was recorded at least ten times. The V gene is TRBV11-3, the J gene TRBJ1-1; TRBD1 agrees at 10 bases. Looked up from germline, CDR1 is SGHNT and CDR2 is YENEEA. The length of the CDR3 is 15 residues. The J segment lost 2 bases and the V segment lost 4 bases, leaving 4 bases of the junction unmatched. For the CDR3, the DNA is TGTGCCAGCAGCTCAGGGGACAGGGGAAACACTGAAGCTTTCTTT. Its protein product is CASSSGDRGNTEAFF. Supplemented by reference TRBV11-3 and TRBJ1-1, the full variable domain reads EAGVVQSPRYKIIEKKQPVAFWCNPISGHNTLYWYLQNLGQGPELLIRYENEEAVDDSQLPKDRFSAERLKGVDSTLKIQPAELGDSAVYLCASSSGDRGNTEAFFGQGTRLTVV.